Listed below are T cell receptor beta chains from one sample, sequenced in a study of T cells in Graves' hyperthyroidism and ophthalmopathy. TCRdb reanalysed the multiplex PCR reads using MiXCR and keeps one entry per CDR3 protein. The table lists about 640,000 distinct CDR3 sequences, 45% of them singletons. Sequencing input: peripheral blood or thyroid tissue (not recorded which). These TCRs come from an adult man with Graves' disease, either hyperthyroidism or ophthalmopathy (not recorded which). CDR3s include the opening cysteine and the closing phenylalanine or tryptophan. D genes are given only for firm matches. The size of a clone is reported for some rows only, either as once, few or many, or as a class for expanded clones.

d_call j_call v_call clone_size cdr3_aa cdr3_nt
TRBD1 TRBJ1-1 TRBV10-2 . CASSEPDRGGTNTEAFF TGCGCCAGCAGTGAGCCGGACAGGGGGGGTACGAACACTGAAGCTTTCTTT
. TRBJ1-5 TRBV29-1 . CSQVSGGGNQPQHF TGCAGCCAAGTAAGTGGGGGAGGCAATCAGCCCCAGCATTTT
. TRBJ2-7 TRBV7-2 many CASSLGGQGYEQYF TGTGCCAGCAGCTTAGGCGGGCAAGGGTACGAGCAGTACTTC
. TRBJ1-5 TRBV6-5 . CASRPRRFDNQPQHF TGTGCCAGCAGACCGAGGAGGTTCGACAATCAGCCCCAGCATTTT
TRBD1 TRBJ2-7 TRBV12-3/TRBV12-4 few CASSRTGGAGYEQYF TGTGCCAGCAGCCGGACAGGGGGCGCGGGTTACGAGCAGTACTTC
. TRBJ2-7 TRBV20-1 . CSARDRRGISYEQYF TGCAGTGCTAGAGACCGCCGGGGGATTTCCTACGAGCAGTACTTC
. TRBJ1-4 TRBV7-9 many CASSSRLWEKLFF TGTGCCAGCAGCTCCCGCTTATGGGAAAAACTGTTTTTT
. TRBJ2-7 TRBV12-3/TRBV12-4 . CATSGGLRYEQYF TGTGCCACATCCGGGGGGCTACGATACGAGCAGTACTTC
. TRBJ1-1 TRBV6-6 many CASSDFDSKAFF TGTGCCAGCAGTGACTTCGACAGTAAGGCTTTCTTT
. TRBJ1-4 TRBV19 few CASSILGEEEKLFF TGTGCCAGTAGTATCCTGGGGGAAGAAGAAAAACTGTTTTTT